The rows below give T cell receptor beta chains drawn from one sample of a study of blood T cell repertoires in COVID-19. Sequenced by immunoSEQ multiplex PCR; TCRdb stores in-frame clones only, minus some. The sample consists of roughly 410,000 clones, approximately 89% of them appearing once. The sequenced sample was peripheral blood. All receptors derive from a woman aged 60-70 years with COVID-19, enrolled during active disease. The CDR3 runs from the conserved cysteine through the conserved F or W. The order of the fields is D gene, clone size, J gene, V gene, CDR3 DNA, CDR3 protein. D genes are given only for firm matches. Expanded clones are given a class, and other clones once, few, many or no size at all.

>TRBD1|-|TRBJ2-7|TRBV7-2
TGTGCCAGCAGCCTTTCCGGGACAGGGGTCTCCTACGAGCAGTACTTC
CASSLSGTGVSYEQYF
>-|-|TRBJ1-4|TRBV19
TGTGCCAGTAGACAAGAGGGTATTCCCAATGAAAAACTGTTTTTT
CASRQEGIPNEKLFF
>-|-|TRBJ1-2|TRBV6-5
TGTGCCAGCAGTCCCACAACCGAGAGGTACTATGGCTACACCTTC
CASSPTTERYYGYTF
>TRBD1|-|TRBJ1-6|TRBV28
TGTGCCAGCAGTTTACCACAGGGGAGCACCTATAATTCACCCCTCCACTTT
CASSLPQGSTYNSPLHF
>TRBD1|-|TRBJ1-3|TRBV19
TGTGCCAGTAATGACAGGACAGGGATGAACACCATATATTTT
CASNDRTGMNTIYF
>TRBD1|-|TRBJ2-5|TRBV24-1
TGTGCCACCAGTGAGGGGGGCTCGGGACAGGAAAAAGAGACCCAGTACTTC
CATSEGGSGQEKETQYF
>-|-|TRBJ1-6|TRBV18
TGTGCCAGCTCACCACGGAAGGGCGGGAATAATTCACCCCTCCACTTT
CASSPRKGGNNSPLHF
>TRBD1|few|TRBJ1-1|TRBV6-2/TRBV6-3
TGTGCCAGCAGTTACGGAGACAGGGGGATGAACACTGAAGCTTTCTTT
CASSYGDRGMNTEAFF
>TRBD1|-|TRBJ1-5|TRBV7-6
TGTGCCAGCAGCTTAGGGACAGGGACAGGGGATCAGCCCCAGCATTTT
CASSLGTGTGDQPQHF
>-|-|TRBJ2-2|TRBV5-4
TGTGCCAGCAGCTTTAGGACCGGGGGGAACACCGGGGAGCTGTTTTTT
CASSFRTGGNTGELFF
>-|-|TRBJ2-1|TRBV28
TGTGCCAGCAGTTTACTGTCGGGGAGGTGGGGAGTCAATAATGAGCAGTTCTTC
CASSLLSGRWGVNNEQFF
>TRBD1|-|TRBJ2-1|TRBV7-9
TGTGCCAGCAGCTTAGGTCAGGGGGCCGATGAGCAGTTCTTC
CASSLGQGADEQFF
>TRBD2|-|TRBJ2-6|TRBV4-1
TGCGCCAGCAGCCAATTACCGGCGGGGGGGTACCTTACCGGGGCCAACGTCCTGACTTTC
CASSQLPAGGYLTGANVLTF
>-|-|TRBJ1-1|TRBV9
TGTGCCAGCACCGTAACACCTAGTGGTACTGAAGCTTTCTTT
CASTVTPSGTEAFF
>-|-|TRBJ1-2|TRBV7-9
TGTGCCAGCAGCAGGCCCTCCGGGGGGCCCGCCTATGGCTACACCTTC
CASSRPSGGPAYGYTF
>-|-|TRBJ2-7|TRBV5-6
TGTGCCAGCAGCTCCGGCCCCGGGGTAGCGGAATACGAGCAGTACTTC
CASSSGPGVAEYEQYF
>TRBD2|once|TRBJ2-1|TRBV4-1
TGCGCCAGCAGCTCCCGGACTAGCGGGGGGGATGAGCAGTTCTTC
CASSSRTSGGDEQFF
>TRBD2|-|TRBJ2-1|TRBV10-1
TGCGCCAGCAGTCTCACTAGCGGGGGCCCCGCGTTCTTC
CASSLTSGGPAFF
>TRBD1|-|TRBJ1-2|TRBV5-1
TGCGCCAGCAGCCTGGGACAGCCCTATGGCTACACCTTC
CASSLGQPYGYTF
>TRBD1|once|TRBJ2-7|TRBV5-4
TGTGCCAGCAGCTTGGGGACAGGGGTAATCTACGAGCAGTACTTC
CASSLGTGVIYEQYF
>TRBD1|-|TRBJ1-1|TRBV6-6
TGTGCCAGCAGTTTCTCCGGGACAGTGAACACTGAAGCTTTCTTT
CASSFSGTVNTEAFF
>-|-|TRBJ2-1|TRBV5-1
TGCGCCAGCAAGGGGGGGCCCTCCTACAATGAGCAGTTCTTC
CASKGGPSYNEQFF
>-|-|TRBJ2-1|TRBV7-3
TGTGCCAGCAGCTTAACAGGGGGTCCAAGGAATGAGCAGTTCTTC
CASSLTGGPRNEQFF
>TRBD1|-|TRBJ1-6|TRBV18
TGTGCCAGCTCACCGACAGGGTCCATGTATTCACCCCTCCACTTT
CASSPTGSMYSPLHF
>TRBD2|-|TRBJ2-7|TRBV11-2
TGTGCCAGCAGCCCGGGACTAGACTACGAGCAGTACTTC
CASSPGLDYEQYF
>-|-|TRBJ1-3|TRBV19
TGTGCCAGTAGTATCTCCCCCGACGGGAACACCATATATTTT
CASSISPDGNTIYF
>TRBD1|-|TRBJ2-5|TRBV10-3
TGTGCCATCAGCGCCAACAGGGGTCAAGAGACCCAGTACTTC
CAISANRGQETQYF
>-|-|TRBJ1-1|TRBV7-9
TGTGCCAGCAGCAAAAACCGGGACATTACTGAAGCTTTCTTT
CASSKNRDITEAFF
>TRBD2|-|TRBJ2-3|TRBV7-2
TGTGCCAGCACCTATAGCGGGAGCACAGATACGCAGTATTTT
CASTYSGSTDTQYF
>-|-|TRBJ2-1|TRBV11-3
TGTGCCAGCAGCCCTTCACAACCACCCTTGTTCTTC
CASSPSQPPLFF
>-|-|TRBJ2-5|TRBV5-1
TGCGCCAGCAGCTCGGGGGTCCAAGAGACCCAGTACTTC
CASSSGVQETQYF
>TRBD1|-|TRBJ2-7|TRBV5-4
TGTGCCAGCAGCCTGATAACAGGGGACCCTTCCGAGCAGTACTTC
CASSLITGDPSEQYF
>-|-|TRBJ1-2|TRBV7-2
TGTGCCAGCAGCTTAAACAGGGAGATCGGTGGCTACACCTTC
CASSLNREIGGYTF
>TRBD2|-|TRBJ2-7|TRBV7-9
TGTGCCAGCAGCCGCGGACTAGCGGGCTACGAGCAGTACTTC
CASSRGLAGYEQYF
>TRBD1|-|TRBJ1-4|TRBV19
TGTGCCAGTACCGTACAGGGGGGTGAAAAACTGTTTTTT
CASTVQGGEKLFF
>TRBD1|once|TRBJ2-7|TRBV5-1
TGCGCCAGCAGCTTGGATGGGACAGGCTACGAGCAGTACTTC
CASSLDGTGYEQYF
>-|-|TRBJ2-2|TRBV11-2
TGTGCCAGCAGCCCGAGGTGGTTTAACACCGGGGAGCTGTTTTTT
CASSPRWFNTGELFF
>TRBD2|once|TRBJ2-2|TRBV29-1
TGCAGCGTTGAAGGGGAAGGCGGGGGGGACACCGGGGAGCTGTTTTTT
CSVEGEGGGDTGELFF
>TRBD1|once|TRBJ2-6|TRBV7-3
TGTGCCAGCAGCTTACAGGGGGCTGGGGCCAACGTCCTGACTTTC
CASSLQGAGANVLTF
>-|-|TRBJ1-2|TRBV6-5
TGTGCCAGCAGCCCCGGACAGTCCCTCTATGGCTACACCTTC
CASSPGQSLYGYTF
>-|-|TRBJ1-5|TRBV18
TGTGCCAGCCCCCCCGAGGCACGGTACAATCAGCCCCAGCATTTT
CASPPEARYNQPQHF
>-|-|TRBJ2-4|TRBV11-2
TGTGCCAGCAGCTTCGACATGGCCAAAAACATTCAGTACTTC
CASSFDMAKNIQYF
>-|-|TRBJ2-7|TRBV5-1
TGCGCCAGCAGCTTGAGACAGGCTTCCTACGAGCAGTACTTC
CASSLRQASYEQYF
>-|few|TRBJ1-6|TRBV2
TGTGCCAGCAGTCCCCAGGTGTCTTCACCCCTCCACTTT
CASSPQVSSPLHF
>-|once|TRBJ2-3|TRBV5-1
TGCGCCAGCAGCCCTGCTCGAGGACAGCGCACAGATACGCAGTATTTT
CASSPARGQRTDTQYF
>-|-|TRBJ2-2|TRBV4-1
TGCGCCAGCAGCCCTCCTTCTGTGAAGCGGAACACCGGGGAGCTGTTTTTT
CASSPPSVKRNTGELFF
>TRBD2|-|TRBJ2-1|TRBV2
TGTGCCAGCAGTGAGCGGGGGACCTACAATGAGCAGTTCTTC
CASSERGTYNEQFF
>-|-|TRBJ2-1|TRBV3-1/TRBV3-2
TGTGCCAGCCAGGACAGCAGCTCCTACAATGAGCAGTTCTTC
CASQDSSSYNEQFF
>-|once|TRBJ1-2|TRBV7-3
TGTGCCAGCAGCCCGAACGGGAGGGGGAGCGGCTACACCTTC
CASSPNGRGSGYTF